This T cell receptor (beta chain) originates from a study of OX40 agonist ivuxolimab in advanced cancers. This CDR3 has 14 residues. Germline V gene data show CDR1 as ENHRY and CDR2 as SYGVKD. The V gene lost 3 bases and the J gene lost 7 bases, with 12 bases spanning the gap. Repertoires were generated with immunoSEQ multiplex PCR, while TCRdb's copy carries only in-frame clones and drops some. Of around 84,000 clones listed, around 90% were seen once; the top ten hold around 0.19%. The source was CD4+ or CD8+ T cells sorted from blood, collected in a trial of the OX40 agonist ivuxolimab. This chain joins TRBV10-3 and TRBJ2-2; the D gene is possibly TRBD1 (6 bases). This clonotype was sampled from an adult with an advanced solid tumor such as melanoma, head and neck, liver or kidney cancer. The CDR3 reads CAISETGFGGELFF. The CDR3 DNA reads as TGTGCCATCAGTGAAACAGGGTTCGGCGGGGAGCTGTTTTTT.